The 12 T cell receptor beta chains below come from one sample, sequenced in a study of breast tumors, draining lymph nodes, adjacent tissues. TCRdb redid the calling of the multiplex PCR reads with MiXCR, one entry per CDR3 protein. The table records around 140,000 distinct CDR3 sequences, around 24% of them present only once. Axillary draining lymph nodes of breast cancer patients supplied the node samples. Sequenced input: axillary lymph node tissue. The receptors here all came from a female donor with breast cancer. Some clones in this sample may be carry-over from other donors' samples.

This clonotype was seen repeatedly, ten times or more. The rearrangement links TRBV20-1 to TRBJ2-5; D not certain. Germline assignment: CDR1 DFQATT and CDR2 SNEGSKA (reference sequence). V was pared by 4 bases and J by 0 bases, with 6 bases between. This CDR3 region has 12 residues. The CDR3, as DNA: TGCAGTGCTAAAGACAACCAAGAGACCCAGTACTTC. Protein product: CSAKDNQETQYF.

This clonotype was found many times. The chain carries TRBV14 and TRBJ2-3; 7 bases map to TRBD1. CDR1 SGHDN and CDR2 FVKESK come from the germline V gene. J lost 11 bases, V lost 3 bases, and 8 bases had no gene match. This CDR3 contains 13 residues. Written as DNA, the CDR3 is TGTGCCAGCAGCCATTCCTGGGACAGCCTGCAGTATTTT. It codes for CASSHSWDSLQYF.

This clonotype has at least ten counts. The CDR3 reads CASSVGLPDTQYF. CDR3 nucleotides: TGTGCCAGCAGCGTAGGGCTCCCAGATACGCAGTATTTT. The J gene is TRBJ2-3, the V gene TRBV9; D is uncertain. V gave up 0 bases and J gave up 4 bases, with 6 bases separating them. CDR1 SGDLS and CDR2 YYNGEE come from the germline V gene. This CDR3 has 13 amino acids.

This clonotype has at least ten counts. The chain recombines TRBV19 with TRBJ2-2; D unclear. Germline CDR1 reads LNHDA; CDR2 reads SQIVND (reference sequence). The CDR3 spans 15 residues. V was cut by 2 bases and J by 2 bases, with 9 bases left in between. The CDR3 sequence: CASSILLGNTGELFF. The CDR3 region has the DNA TGTGCCAGTAGTATACTCCTCGGTAACACCGGGGAGCTGTTTTTT.

Comments on this clonotype: This may be a read error, as it is one base from a much larger clone. This chain connects TRBV27 to TRBJ2-5; 8 bases are a match to TRBD2. Germline V gene lookup returns CDR1 MNHEY and CDR2 SMNVEV (reference sequence). This CDR3 region has 15 residues. In nucleotides, the CDR3 is TGTGCCAGCAGTTTGGCTAGCGGGTACCAAGGGACCCAGTACTTC. It is translated as CASSLASGYQGTQYF.

As concerns this clonotype: Possible read error: a much larger clone is one base away. As DNA, the CDR3 is TGTGCCAGTAGTACTACCTGGACAGGGTTAGAGACCCAGTACTTC. Its protein is CASSTTWTGLETQYF. The rearrangement links TRBV19 to TRBJ2-5; TRBD1 matches at 8 bases. The CDR3 length is 15 residues. Trimming took 4 bases from V and 4 from J; bases not matched to a gene: 8. Germline CDR1 is LNHDA and CDR2 is SQIVND (reference sequence). Filled out from reference TRBV19 and TRBJ2-5, the complete variable domain reads DGGITQSPKYLFRKEGQNVTLSCEQNLNHDAMYWYRQDPGQGLRLIYYSQIVNDFQKGDIAEGYSVSREKKESFPLTVTSAQKNPTAFYLCASSTTWTGLETQYFGPGTRLLVL.

V gene TRBV11-3 combines with J gene TRBJ2-1; no clear D. Germline values: CDR1 SGHNT, CDR2 YENEEA. The CDR3 is 14 amino acids. V lost 1 base to trimming and J lost 7 bases, with 11 bases between them. Written as DNA, the CDR3 is TGTGCCAGCAGCTTAGGTGGGAACCCGAATGAGCAGTTCTTC. Amino acids: CASSLGGNPNEQFF.

This clonotype was seen many times. This chain joins TRBV5-1 and TRBJ2-5, with TRBD1 matching 7 bases. The CDR3 runs 14 residues. J gave up 2 bases and V 2 bases, and 3 bases lay outside the gene matches. The germline V gene encodes CDR1 SGHRS and CDR2 YFSETQ. The CDR3: CASSFTGVQETQYF. The DNA of the CDR3 is TGCGCCAGCAGCTTTACAGGGGTACAAGAGACCCAGTACTTC.

Of note for this clonotype: Given a much more abundant clone one base away, this may be a read error. Lacking the conserved final phenylalanine or tryptophan, this CDR3 likely reflects a read error. The chain combines TRBV12-3 or TRBV12-4 with TRBJ2-3; weak D call: TRBD1 (6 bases). There are 15 residues in the CDR3. The ends were cut back, 6 bases at V and 1 base at J, with 14 bases in the middle. This CDR3 is CASRRQARGTDTQYY. The CDR3 nucleotides read TGTGCCAGCAGGCGACAGGCACGGGGCACAGATACGCAGTATTAT.

Concerning this clonotype itself: This may come from a read error, since a much larger clone is one base off. The CDR3 DNA reads TGCGGCGTTACAGACAAGGCGTGGGAGACCCAGTACTTC. This gives the protein CGVTDKAWETQYF. This chain joins TRBV29-1 and TRBJ2-5; no reliable D call. This CDR3 region has 13 residues. Germline assignment: CDR1 SQVTM and CDR2 ANQGSEA.

This clonotype came up many times. The rearrangement uses TRBV5-4 and TRBJ2-1, with TRBD2 matching 7 bases. Looked up from germline, CDR1 is SGHNT and CDR2 is YYREEE (reference sequence). This CDR3 spans 20 amino acids. With 4 bases clipped from V and 8 bases from J, the junction kept 27 bases outside the gene matches. The CDR3: CASSPGPRLGGRVSIDEQFF. Here the CDR3 DNA reads TGTGCCAGCAGCCCGGGCCCCCGACTAGGCGGGAGAGTAAGTATTGATGAGCAGTTCTTC.

In this sample, this clonotype turned up many times. The gene calls are TRBV24-1 and TRBJ2-1; 8 bases are a match to TRBD2. The CDR3 is 16 residues long. Germline values: CDR1 KGHDR, CDR2 SFDVKD. Trimming cost V 4 bases and J 9 bases; bases outside gene matches: 13. CDR3 nucleotides: TGTGCCACCAGTGACCATACTAGGGCGGGAGGTGTTGAGCAGTTCTTC. Amino acids: CATSDHTRAGGVEQFF.